This TCR beta chain was obtained from a study of blood T cell repertoires in COVID-19. Study-level information: Samples taken during acute and convalescent COVID-19 were collected in the United States, Italy and Spain. T cells, B-cell-depleted T cells, or PBMCs provided the cDNA or gDNA that served as material.

Authors' data handling: Reference gene primer amplification yielded estimated nucleated cell counts. Generated by immunoSEQ multiplex PCR, the TCRdb table keeps only in-frame clones and is missing some. V and J calls and clone size are given by that table; D and trimming were obtained from the DNA. This repertoire shows fewer than 150,000 clones, about 80% found once; its top ten account for 10% to 13%. The V gene's germline CDR1 is SGHRS and CDR2 YFSETQ. The V and J ends lost 0 bases and 0 bases respectively, with 5 bases between them. This CDR3 is built from 14 residues. This sequence joins TRBV5-1 and TRBJ2-3; D is unclear. What was sequenced was peripheral blood. The sequence was obtained from a human donor in a cohort sampled during active COVID-19. The CDR3: CASSLDLSTDTQYF. CDR3 sequence (DNA): TGCGCCAGCAGCTTGGACCTAAGCACAGATACGCAGTATTTT.